The 25 T cell receptor beta chains below come from one sample, sequenced in a study of blood T cell repertoires in COVID-19. The data were produced by immunoSEQ multiplex PCR, yet TCRdb's version contains in-frame clones alone and is incomplete. The sample has about 270,000 clones; 80% to 90% are singletons. Sequenced sample: PBMCs or T cells enriched from blood (not recorded which). The source of these receptors is a woman in her late teens or twenties who had recovered from COVID-19.

This clone was seen only once. V and J are TRBV5-1 and TRBJ2-1, with TRBD1 matching over 9 bases. The CDR3 extends over 17 amino acids. Germline V gene sequence: CDR1 SGHRS, CDR2 YFSETQ. J gave up 6 bases and V 4 bases, and 14 bases lay outside the gene matches. As DNA, the CDR3 is TGCGCCAGCAGCCGACTGTTACCGGGACAGGGCTCCAATGAGCAGTTCTTC. Protein: CASSRLLPGQGSNEQFF.

This chain uses TRBV27 with TRBJ1-1, with D maybe TRBD1 (5 bases). Germline-derived CDR1 and CDR2 are MNHEY and SMNVEV (reference sequence). V lost 8 bases to trimming and J lost 4 bases, with 14 bases between them. The CDR3 spans 13 residues. CDR3 protein: CASGLGGGTEAFF. Written as DNA, the CDR3 is TGTGCCAGCGGCCTTGGGGGAGGCACTGAAGCTTTCTTT.

This clone was counted once. V and J are TRBV19 and TRBJ1-1; TRBD1 matches at 8 bases. CDR1 LNHDA and CDR2 SQIVND come from the germline V gene (reference sequence). Trimming cost V 4 bases and J 0 bases; bases outside gene matches: 10. There are 17 residues in the CDR3. For the CDR3, the DNA is TGTGCCAGTAGTAGGAAGGGGGCAGGGGGCCTGAACACTGAAGCTTTCTTT. This encodes CASSRKGAGGLNTEAFF.

In its sample, this clone was seen a few times. The chain uses TRBV2 and TRBJ2-2; TRBD2 agrees at 7 bases. The CDR3 is 18 residues long. V dropped 8 bases and J dropped 3; count of bases not matched to a gene: 18. Germline lookup yields CDR1 SNHLY and CDR2 FYNNEI. CDR3 protein: CASEKGYRTSVHTGELFF. In nucleotides, the CDR3 is TGTGCCAGCGAGAAGGGGTACCGAACTAGCGTTCACACCGGGGAGCTGTTTTTT.

The CDR3 DNA reads TGTGCCAGTAGTATAGGCCTAACAGGGGCCAAGAACACTGAAGCTTTCTTT. Encoded protein: CASSIGLTGAKNTEAFF. V is TRBV19 and J is TRBJ1-1, with TRBD1 matching over 7 bases. Germline-derived CDR1 and CDR2 are LNHDA and SQIVND (reference sequence). There are 17 residues in the CDR3. Germline trimming cut 1 base from V and 1 base from J; bases unmatched to any gene: 9.

The gene calls are TRBV7-9 and TRBJ2-7, with D possibly being TRBD1 (6 bases). CDR3 length equals 14 residues. Trimming took 5 bases from V and 5 from J, leaving 16 bases between them. The germline V gene encodes CDR1 SEHNR and CDR2 FQNEAQ (reference sequence). CDR3 DNA: TGTGCCAGCAGCCCAAGCTCCAGGGGAAACGAGCAGTACTTC. Translating it yields CASSPSSRGNEQYF.

The J gene is TRBJ1-2, the V gene TRBV30, with 10 bases lining up with TRBD1. J lost 7 bases, V lost 0 bases, and 8 bases had no gene match. Germline CDR1 GTSNPN, CDR2 SVGIG (reference sequence). This CDR3 is built from 15 residues. Written as DNA, the CDR3 is TGTGCCTGGAGTGTACAAGAGGGGGACAGGGGTGGCTACACCTTC. It is translated as CAWSVQEGDRGGYTF. Together with reference TRBV30 and TRBJ1-2, the CDR3 gives the full variable domain: SQTIHQWPATLVQPVGSPLSLECTVEGTSNPNLYWYRQAAGRGLQLLFYSVGIGQISSEVPQNLSASRPQDRQFILSSKKLLLSDSGFYLCAWSVQEGDRGGYTFGSGTRLTVV.

This chain joins TRBV5-1 and TRBJ2-3; a possible D gene is TRBD1 (5 bases). The CDR3 is 14 amino acids. Trimming left V 0 bases short and J 4 bases short, with 9 bases between. The V gene's germline CDR1 is SGHRS and CDR2 YFSETQ. The CDR3 protein is CASSLGQLADTQYF. The CDR3 DNA reads as TGCGCCAGCAGCTTGGGACAGTTAGCAGATACGCAGTATTTT.

The chain carries TRBV7-9 and TRBJ1-4, with 9 nucleotides matching TRBD1. Looked up from germline, CDR1 is SEHNR and CDR2 is FQNEAQ (reference sequence). This CDR3 has 15 residues. V lost 5 bases to trimming and J lost 8 bases; unmatched junction nucleotides: 9. The CDR3 spells CASSDRQGVREKLFF. CDR3 DNA: TGTGCCAGCAGCGATCGACAGGGGGTTAGGGAAAAACTGTTTTTT.

J is TRBJ2-7 and V is TRBV5-1; the D is unclear. V lost 0 bases, J lost 1 base, and 11 bases lay in between. The CDR3 is 15 residues long. In germline, CDR1 is SGHRS, CDR2 YFSETQ. The chain's CDR3 is CASSLGSRYSYEQYF. DNA for the CDR3: TGCGCCAGCAGCTTGGGCTCCCGGTATTCCTACGAGCAGTACTTC. Filled out from reference TRBV5-1 and TRBJ2-7, the complete variable domain reads KAGVTQTPRYLIKTRGQQVTLSCSPISGHRSVSWYQQTPGQGLQFLFEYFSETQRNKGNFPGRFSGRQFSNSRSEMNVSTLELGDSALYLCASSLGSRYSYEQYFGPGTRLTVT.

The chain employs TRBV4-1 and TRBJ2-4; 12 bases agree with TRBD2. The CDR3 covers 16 residues. Germline lookup yields CDR1 MGHRA and CDR2 YSYEKL. With 4 bases clipped from V and 6 bases from J, the junction kept 7 bases outside the gene matches. CDR3 coding DNA: TGCGCCAGCAGCCCACATCTAGCGGGGGGGGGAAACATTCAGTACTTC. Its translation: CASSPHLAGGGNIQYF.

This sequence joins TRBV3-1 (or the pseudogene TRBV3-2) and TRBJ2-1, with 7 bases lining up with TRBD2. Germline loops: CDR1 LGHDT, CDR2 YNNKEL (reference sequence). The V gene end was trimmed by 1 base and the J gene end by 10 bases; junction bases not matched to a gene: 1. This CDR3 has 12 residues. The CDR3 reads CASSQGGGEQFF. In DNA form, the CDR3 reads TGTGCCAGCAGCCAAGGGGGAGGGGAGCAGTTCTTC.

This CDR3 is CASSLGRVYGYTF. The CDR3 DNA sequence: TGTGCCAGCAGCTTAGGCAGGGTCTATGGCTACACCTTC. The rearrangement links TRBV7-9 to TRBJ1-2, with a tentative D call TRBD1 (5 bases). Germline CDR1 and CDR2: SEHNR and FQNEAQ (reference sequence). V was shortened by 1 base and J by 4 bases, with 7 bases between the two germline ends. This CDR3 spans 13 amino acids.

The chain joins TRBV6-5 to TRBJ2-3, with 13 bases matching TRBD2. The length of the CDR3 is 14 residues. Trimming took 8 bases from V and 6 from J; bases not matched to a gene: 5. Germline CDR1 MNHEY, CDR2 SVGAGI. The CDR3 bases are TGTGCCAGCTCACTAGCGGGGGGGTGGGATACGCAGTATTTT. Protein sequence: CASSLAGGWDTQYF.

V usage is TRBV7-9 and J usage is TRBJ2-6; D may be TRBD2 (5 bases). V was shortened by 4 bases and J by 0 bases, with 13 bases between the two germline ends. Per germline, CDR1 SEHNR and CDR2 FQNEAQ (reference sequence). The CDR3 contains 17 residues. CDR3 DNA: TGTGCCAGCAGCTCAACTCGAGGGATCTCTGGGGCCAACGTCCTGACTTTC. Protein product: CASSSTRGISGANVLTF.

The rearrangement joins TRBV5-1 to TRBJ2-3; D call uncertain. V dropped 4 bases and J dropped 4 bases, with 7 bases sitting between them. Per germline, CDR1 SGHRS and CDR2 YFSETQ. The CDR3 contains 12 residues. CDR3 bases: TGCGCCAGCAGCGAGCCTCCAGATACGCAGTATTTT. Translating gives CASSEPPDTQYF.

The chain links TRBV28 to TRBJ1-5, with a possible D match to TRBD1 (6 bases). With 6 bases removed from V and 7 bases from J, the gap between germline ends came to 13 bases. This CDR3 comprises 13 residues. CDR1 and CDR2 from the germline V gene are MDHEN and SYDVKM. This CDR3 is CASRRTAVQPQHF. The CDR3 DNA reads TGTGCCAGCAGACGGACAGCTGTCCAGCCCCAGCATTTT.

J is TRBJ1-1 and V is TRBV18; 7 bases fit TRBD1. This CDR3 is 16 amino acids long. V lost 2 bases, J lost 3 bases, and 9 bases stayed unmatched. CDR1 is KGHSH, CDR2 LQKENI, per germline. CDR3 region: CASSPFDRVGDTEAFF. The CDR3 coding sequence is TGTGCCAGCTCACCATTTGACAGGGTGGGAGACACTGAAGCTTTCTTT.

Remarks on this clone: The same CDR3 also results from other DNA sequences found in this sample. This chain connects TRBV5-1 to TRBJ2-5; perhaps TRBD1 as D (6 bases). V was pared by 0 bases and J by 2 bases, with 8 bases between. The length of the CDR3 is 14 residues. Germline-derived CDR1 and CDR2 are SGHRS and YFSETQ. The CDR3 loop reads CASSLGTAQETQYF. CDR3 bases: TGCGCCAGCAGCTTGGGGACAGCTCAAGAGACCCAGTACTTC. Supplemented by reference TRBV5-1 and TRBJ2-5, the full variable domain reads KAGVTQTPRYLIKTRGQQVTLSCSPISGHRSVSWYQQTPGQGLQFLFEYFSETQRNKGNFPGRFSGRQFSNSRSEMNVSTLELGDSALYLCASSLGTAQETQYFGPGTRLLVL.

This rearrangement joins TRBV7-6 to TRBJ2-1; D is possibly TRBD2 (6 bases). The CDR3 has 13 residues. Germline V CDR1 and CDR2: SGHVS, FNYEAQ. Trimming removed 8 bases at V and 4 bases at J, with 12 bases between. In nucleotides, the CDR3 is TGTGCCAGCGGGAGGCAGGGTTACAATGAGCAGTTCTTC. Amino acid sequence: CASGRQGYNEQFF.

V is TRBV10-3 and J is TRBJ1-4; 9 positions agree with TRBD1. There are 15 residues in the CDR3. Germline CDR1 ENHRY, CDR2 SYGVKD. With 4 bases clipped from V and 6 bases from J, the junction kept 6 bases outside the gene matches. CDR3 sequence: CAISAMGQGDEKLFF. The DNA of the CDR3 is TGTGCCATCAGTGCTATGGGACAGGGTGATGAAAAACTGTTTTTT.

This clone has a single count. The gene calls are TRBV29-1 and TRBJ1-2; D gene unclear. CDR3 size: 13 residues. Germline V gene lookup returns CDR1 SQVTM and CDR2 ANQGSEA. Trimming removed 7 bases from V and 13 bases from J, with 25 bases in between. In DNA, the CDR3 is TGCAGCGCCTCCGGGAGGAACGAGATTAAGTTCACCTTC. Protein sequence: CSASGRNEIKFTF.

V gene TRBV5-4 combines with J gene TRBJ1-1, with a weak D call TRBD1 (6 bases). The V end lost 4 bases, the J end lost 7 bases, and 17 bases lay between the germline ends. Germline V lookup: CDR1 SGHNT, CDR2 YYREEE (reference sequence). This CDR3 has 14 residues. CDR3: CASSDPLFRGEAFF. The CDR3 DNA sequence: TGTGCCAGCAGCGACCCTCTATTCAGGGGTGAAGCTTTCTTT.

The V and J genes are TRBV5-1 and TRBJ2-5; 7 bases line up with TRBD1. The CDR3 contains 15 residues. CDR1 is SGHRS and CDR2 is YFSETQ in the germline V gene. Trimming at V came to 1 base and at J to 0 bases, leaving 3 bases not matched to a gene. The CDR3 sequence: CASSLLGTDQETQYF. Written as DNA, the CDR3 is TGCGCCAGCAGCTTGCTGGGGACAGACCAAGAGACCCAGTACTTC.

The rearrangement links TRBV3-1 (or the pseudogene TRBV3-2) to TRBJ1-4, with D uncertain. Germline values: CDR1 LGHDT, CDR2 YNNKEL (reference sequence). Trimming pared 11 bases from V and 2 bases from J, leaving 9 bases between. The CDR3 contains 12 residues. The CDR3, as DNA: TGTGCCTCCACCGAGACTAATGAAAAACTGTTTTTT. It yields the protein CASTETNEKLFF.